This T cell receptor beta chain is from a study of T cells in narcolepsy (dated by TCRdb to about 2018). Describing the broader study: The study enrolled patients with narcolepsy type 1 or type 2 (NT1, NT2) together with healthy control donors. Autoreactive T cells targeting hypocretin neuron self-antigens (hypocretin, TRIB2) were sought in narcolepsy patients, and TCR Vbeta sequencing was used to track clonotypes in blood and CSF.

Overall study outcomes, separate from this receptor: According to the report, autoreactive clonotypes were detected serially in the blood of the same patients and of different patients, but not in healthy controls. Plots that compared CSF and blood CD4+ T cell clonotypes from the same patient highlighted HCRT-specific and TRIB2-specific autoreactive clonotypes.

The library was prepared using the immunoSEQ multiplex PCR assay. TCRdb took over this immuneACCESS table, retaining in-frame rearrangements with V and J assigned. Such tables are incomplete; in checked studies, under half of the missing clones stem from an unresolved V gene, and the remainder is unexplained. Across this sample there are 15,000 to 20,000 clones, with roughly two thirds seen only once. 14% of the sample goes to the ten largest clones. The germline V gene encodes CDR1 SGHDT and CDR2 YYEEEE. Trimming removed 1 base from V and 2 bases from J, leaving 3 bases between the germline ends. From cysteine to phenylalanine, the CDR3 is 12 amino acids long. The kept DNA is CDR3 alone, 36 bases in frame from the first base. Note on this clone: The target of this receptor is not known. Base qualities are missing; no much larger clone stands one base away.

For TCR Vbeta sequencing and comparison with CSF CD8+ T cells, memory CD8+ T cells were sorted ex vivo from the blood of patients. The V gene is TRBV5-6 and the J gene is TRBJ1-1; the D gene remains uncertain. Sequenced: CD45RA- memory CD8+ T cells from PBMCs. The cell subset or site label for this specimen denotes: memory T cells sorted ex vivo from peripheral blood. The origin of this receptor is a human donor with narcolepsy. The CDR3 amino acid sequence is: CASSLYNTEAFF. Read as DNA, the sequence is TGTGCCAGCAGCTTGTATAACACTGAAGCTTTCTTT.